This TCR beta chain was obtained from a study of blood T cell repertoires in COVID-19. Overall study context: COVID-19 samples from acute and convalescent phases originated in the United States, Italy and Spain. In each case, the material was cDNA or gDNA derived from T cells, B-cell-depleted T cells, or PBMCs.

The CDR3 is 14 amino acids. Unmatched junction bases numbered 4, after V lost 4 bases and J lost 5 bases. Germline assignment: CDR1 SGHNT and CDR2 YENEEA. The authors' processing: Using reference gene primer amplification, nucleated cell counts were estimated. TCRdb's copy holds only in-frame clones and misses some; the assay was immunoSEQ multiplex PCR. V and J calls and clone size are those listed in that table; D and trimming were worked out from the DNA. Found here are some 200,000 clones, 80% to 90% of them singletons; the top ten hold around 3.5%. The rearrangement links TRBV11-3 to TRBJ2-3, with TRBD2 matching 9 bases. This TCR came from a man between 18 and 29 years old with active or convalescent COVID-19. Specimen: peripheral blood. The CDR3 loop reads CASSSMRGGDTQYF. CDR3 bases: TGTGCCAGCAGCTCAATGCGGGGGGGAGATACGCAGTATTTT.